The 5 T cell receptor beta chains given below trace back to one sample, sequenced in a study of blood T cell repertoires in COVID-19. Using immunoSEQ multiplex PCR, the repertoire was profiled, and TCRdb retains in-frame clones only, with some absent. The repertoire holds over 200,000 clones, around 80% seen once, with approximately 18% in the top ten. Sequencing was done on a sample of peripheral blood. The receptors shown here come from a woman aged 80 or over with active or convalescent COVID-19.

The gene calls are TRBV25-1 and TRBJ2-7, with D possibly matching TRBD2 (6 bases). Trimming shortened V by 6 bases and J by 2 bases, and 14 bases separated the two germline ends. The CDR3 is made up of 14 amino acids. The germline V gene encodes CDR1 MGHDK and CDR2 SYGVNS. CDR3 in amino acids: CASSLGTPAYEQYF. The DNA of the CDR3 is TGTGCCAGCAGCCTCGGGACTCCAGCCTACGAGCAGTACTTC.

The rearrangement uses TRBV5-1 and TRBJ2-2; D unclear. The CDR3 consists of 13 residues. Trimming left V 0 bases short and J 6 bases short, with 6 bases between. The germline gives CDR1 SGHRS, CDR2 YFSETQ. The CDR3 DNA sequence: TGCGCCAGCAGCTTGGATTCTTCCGGGGAGCTGTTTTTT. Protein product: CASSLDSSGELFF.

The rearrangement links TRBV3-1 (or the pseudogene TRBV3-2) to TRBJ2-1, with TRBD2 identical over 9 bases. V trimming: 4 bases; J trimming: 6 bases; junction bases outside the gene matches: 7. CDR1 is LGHDT, CDR2 YNNKEL, per germline (reference sequence). The CDR3 runs 15 residues. In DNA, the CDR3 is TGTGCCAGCAGCCTTAGCGGGAGCCAGGGCAATGAGCAGTTCTTC. It translates to CASSLSGSQGNEQFF.

The rearrangement uses TRBV29-1 and TRBJ2-7, with D maybe TRBD1 (5 bases). The germline V gene encodes CDR1 SQVTM and CDR2 ANQGSEA. Trimming took 5 bases from V and 3 from J, leaving 11 bases between them. The CDR3 loop spans 12 amino acids. For the CDR3, the DNA is TGCAGCGTTTCTGTCGACAGCTACGAGCAGTACTTC. Translation gives CSVSVDSYEQYF.

This chain's CDR3 is CASSWGDRSEYGYTF. CDR3 nucleotides: TGCGCCAGCAGCTGGGGGGACAGGTCGGAGTATGGCTACACCTTC. The rearrangement links TRBV5-1 to TRBJ1-2; TRBD1 matches at 8 bases. The CDR3 is 15 residues long. Germline lookup yields CDR1 SGHRS and CDR2 YFSETQ. V gave up 3 bases and J gave up 5 bases; unmatched junction bases: 9.